The 9 T cell receptor beta chains below come from one sample, sequenced in a study of blood T cell repertoires in COVID-19. The table came from immunoSEQ multiplex PCR; TCRdb's copy has only in-frame clones and leaves some out. The sample holds around 94,000 clones, around 90% seen once. Sequencing input: peripheral blood. The source is a man aged 18 to 35 with acute or convalescent COVID-19.

This sequence joins TRBV19 and TRBJ1-1; TRBD1 might be the D (5 bases). Trimming removed 6 bases from V and 5 bases from J, with 10 bases in between. Germline CDR1 is LNHDA and CDR2 is SQIVND (reference sequence). CDR3 length: 12 amino acids. In DNA form, the CDR3 reads TGTGCCAGTAGGGACCGGGGGACTGAAGCTTTCTTT. Translated: CASRDRGTEAFF.

The chain uses TRBV4-1 and TRBJ2-3; 11 positions agree with TRBD2. This CDR3 has 17 amino acids. Germline V gene data show CDR1 as MGHRA and CDR2 as YSYEKL. V dropped 4 bases and J dropped 2; count of bases not matched to a gene: 8. The CDR3 nucleotides read TGCGCCAGCAGCCGGCGTACTAGCGGGGGCTCCACAGATACGCAGTATTTT. Translated, it gives CASSRRTSGGSTDTQYF.

The chain recombines TRBV6-5 with TRBJ1-5; D is uncertain. Trimming took 0 bases from V and 2 from J, leaving 5 bases between them. The CDR3 is 14 amino acids. From germline, CDR1 is MNHEY and CDR2 SVGAGI. CDR3 DNA sequence: TGTGCCAGCAGTTACTCCGTAGGCAATCAGCCCCAGCATTTT. Residues: CASSYSVGNQPQHF.

This sequence joins TRBV6-4 and TRBJ1-5; unclear D gene. CDR1 MRHNA and CDR2 SNTAGT come from the germline V gene. The CDR3 totals 14 residues. Trimming removed 6 bases at V and 3 bases at J, with 12 bases between. CDR3 sequence reads: CASSPGGSNQPQHF. CDR3 nucleotide sequence: TGTGCCAGCAGCCCCGGCGGATCCAATCAGCCCCAGCATTTT.

This rearrangement joins TRBV24-1 to TRBJ1-2; TRBD1 agrees at 10 bases. Germline trimming cut 4 bases from V and 6 bases from J; bases unmatched to any gene: 4. Germline CDR1 is KGHDR and CDR2 is SFDVKD. The CDR3 runs 14 residues. In DNA, the CDR3 is TGTGCCACCAGTGACTCCGGGACAGGGGATGGCTACACCTTC. Encoded protein: CATSDSGTGDGYTF.

This rearrangement joins TRBV5-1 to TRBJ2-7, with 8 nucleotides matching TRBD1. V lost 4 bases and J lost 7; bases outside the gene matches: 4. CDR1 SGHRS and CDR2 YFSETQ come from the germline V gene. This CDR3 has 12 residues. The CDR3 reads CASSQRTGEQYF. Written as DNA, the CDR3 is TGCGCCAGCAGCCAAAGGACAGGGGAGCAGTACTTC.

The chain joins TRBV12-5 to TRBJ2-3; 9 bases align to TRBD1. After removal of 8 bases from V and 2 bases from J, the junction contained 5 bases not matched to a gene. The CDR3 sequence is 14 residues long. The germline CDR1 and CDR2 sequences are LGHNT and FRNRAP. Here the CDR3 DNA reads TGTGCTAGTTTACGGGACAGGGCCACAGATACGCAGTATTTT. Translated: CASLRDRATDTQYF.

The J gene is TRBJ1-5, the V gene TRBV24-1; unclear D gene. The CDR3 is made up of 15 amino acids. Trimming took 5 bases from V and 4 from J, leaving 14 bases between them. Per germline, CDR1 KGHDR and CDR2 SFDVKD. This CDR3 is CATSGVGEGNQPQHF. DNA for the CDR3: TGTGCCACCAGTGGTGTCGGGGAAGGGAATCAGCCCCAGCATTTT.

The chain recombines TRBV5-4 with TRBJ2-1; no reliable D call. The CDR3 runs 14 residues. Trimming left V 1 base short and J 5 bases short, with 10 bases between. In germline, CDR1 is SGHNT, CDR2 YYREEE (reference sequence). This chain's CDR3 is CASSLKTIHNEQFF. CDR3 bases: TGTGCCAGCAGCTTGAAAACTATTCACAATGAGCAGTTCTTC.